This T cell receptor (beta chain) was obtained from a study of T cells after yellow fever vaccination. J was trimmed by 1 base and V by 1 base; bases with no gene match: 3. Germline CDR1 reads SGHKS; CDR2 reads YYEKEE (reference sequence). The length of the CDR3 is 16 residues. As concerns this clonotype: The target antigen is unknown.

It was through 5'RACE template switching that TCR cDNA was made, with a universal primer site and UMIs added. TCRdb recomputed calls from the 5' RACE reads with MiXCR, one row per CDR3 protein. The sample includes 120,000 or so distinct CDR3 sequences, about 16% of them seen just once. Study findings and constraints: FACS-sorted repertoires might harbor abundant contaminating clonotypes from the bulk population. Reappearance after the booster was observed for most primary-vaccination clones (roughly 96% CD4, almost 90% CD8).

This material consisted of CD8+ T cells sorted from PBMCs, taken 5 days after the yellow fever booster vaccination. The receptor comes from a man younger than 35 who received the YFV17D yellow fever vaccine. The chain couples TRBV5-5 to TRBJ2-3, with 10 bases that match TRBD1. The CDR3 sequence: CASSLLGTGGTDTQYF. Written as DNA, the CDR3 is TGTGCCAGCAGCTTGCTAGGGACAGGGGGCACAGATACGCAGTATTTT.